These 22 T cell receptor beta chains were sequenced from one sample in a study of beta chain features in type 1 diabetes. Expressed TCRB transcripts got sequenced, as all isolated RNA was reverse transcribed. Assay: immunoSEQ multiplex PCR; the TCRdb copy retains only in-frame clones and omits some. The sample includes about 53,000 clones, just under 65% of them seen just once. General study results and limits: For Type 1 diabetes patients, all four CD4+ subsets carried TCRB CDR3s that were moderately but significantly shorter.

Their specific antigens are unknown. The sequencing input was stem cell memory CD4+ T cells from blood. Receptors originate from a woman younger than 45 with type 1 diabetes.

This clone was detected only a few times. The chain is built from TRBV18 and TRBJ2-7, with 7 bases identical to TRBD2. The V gene's germline CDR1 is KGHSH and CDR2 LQKENI. The CDR3 sequence is 14 residues long. V was pared by 3 bases and J by 1 base, with 3 bases of the junction left unmatched. The CDR3 region has the DNA TGTGCCAGCTCACCGGGAGCGGGGTCCTACGAGCAGTACTTC. Protein: CASSPGAGSYEQYF. The full variable domain, its missing parts supplied by reference TRBV18 and TRBJ2-7, is NAGVMQNPRHLVRRRGQEARLRCSPMKGHSHVYWYRQLPEEGLKFMVYLQKENIIDESGMPKERFSAEFPKEGPSILRIQQVVRGDSAAYFCASSPGAGSYEQYFGPGTRLTVT.

CDR3 protein: CASKLRSNQPQHF. In nucleotides, the CDR3 is TGTGCCAGCAAATTGCGTAGCAATCAGCCCCAGCATTTT. The J gene is TRBJ1-5, the V gene TRBV28; D is undetermined. V was clipped by 7 bases and J by 0 bases, with 7 bases between them. This CDR3 spans 13 amino acids. From germline, CDR1 is MDHEN and CDR2 SYDVKM.

This clone was detected a few times. The genes are TRBV30 and TRBJ2-1; 9 bases agree with TRBD2. Trimming cost V 0 bases and J 0 bases; bases outside gene matches: 12. Germline V CDR1 and CDR2: GTSNPN, SVGIG (reference sequence). This CDR3 is built from 19 residues. As DNA, the CDR3 is TGTGCCTGGAGTGTACGTGTAGCGGGAGTATTAAGCTCCTACAATGAGCAGTTCTTC. It yields the protein CAWSVRVAGVLSSYNEQFF.

The chain is built from TRBV7-2 and TRBJ2-7; D is unresolved. The CDR3 is made up of 13 amino acids. CDR1 is SGHTA, CDR2 FQGNSA, per germline. Trimming stripped 3 bases from V and 4 bases from J, with 10 bases between. Here the CDR3 DNA reads TGTGCCAGCAGCTTGGAGACCTCATACGAGCAGTACTTC. Amino acids: CASSLETSYEQYF.

This clone appeared once. V usage is TRBV28 and J usage is TRBJ2-7; D gene ambiguous. The germline V and J ends were trimmed by 7 bases and 0 bases, with 10 bases remaining between them. This CDR3 contains 13 residues. CDR1 and CDR2 from the germline V gene are MDHEN and SYDVKM. CDR3 region: CASKIRSSYEQYF. Written as DNA, the CDR3 is TGTGCCAGCAAAATCCGGTCCTCCTACGAGCAGTACTTC.

This clone has a handful of counts. CDR3 sequence: CASSLVGGQETQYF. The CDR3, as DNA: TGTGCCAGCAGCCTCGTAGGGGGCCAAGAGACCCAGTACTTC. V usage is TRBV13 and J usage is TRBJ2-5, with D perhaps TRBD1 (6 bases). Trimming removed 5 bases at V and 1 base at J, with 11 bases between. CDR3 length equals 14 residues. Germline assignment: CDR1 PRHDT and CDR2 FYEKMQ (reference sequence). Together with reference TRBV13 and TRBJ2-5, the CDR3 gives the full variable domain: AAGVIQSPRHLIKEKRETATLKCYPIPRHDTVYWYQQGPGQDPQFLISFYEKMQSDKGSIPDRFSAQQFSDYHSELNMSSLELGDSALYFCASSLVGGQETQYFGPGTRLLVL.

The rearrangement links TRBV18 to TRBJ1-5; possibly TRBD1 for D (6 bases). V gave up 2 bases and J gave up 4 bases, with 12 bases separating them. The CDR3 sequence is 15 residues long. CDR1 is KGHSH and CDR2 is LQKENI in the germline V gene. This chain's CDR3 is CASSPEEQGNQPQHF. Here the CDR3 DNA reads TGTGCCAGCTCACCAGAGGAACAGGGAAATCAGCCCCAGCATTTT. Based on the CDR3 plus reference TRBV18 and TRBJ1-5, the full variable domain is NAGVMQNPRHLVRRRGQEARLRCSPMKGHSHVYWYRQLPEEGLKFMVYLQKENIIDESGMPKERFSAEFPKEGPSILRIQQVVRGDSAAYFCASSPEEQGNQPQHFGDGTRLSIL.

V is TRBV4-1 and J is TRBJ2-5, with 14 bases matching TRBD2. Germline V gene data show CDR1 as MGHRA and CDR2 as YSYEKL. After removal of 3 bases from V and 11 bases from J, the junction contained 11 bases not matched to a gene. The CDR3 extends over 16 amino acids. The CDR3 loop is CASSQERTSGRYEQYF. For the CDR3, the DNA is TGCGCCAGCAGCCAGGAGAGGACTAGCGGGAGGTATGAGCAGTACTTC.

This clone has just a few counts. V is TRBV6-5 and J is TRBJ1-2, with D possibly TRBD1 on 5 matching bases. The CDR3 sequence is 15 residues long. CDR1 and CDR2 (germline): MNHEY, SVGAGI. V gave up 0 bases and J gave up 5 bases, with 13 bases separating them. CDR3 DNA sequence: TGTGCCAGCAGTTACTCGAGCCAGGACATTTATGGCTACACCTTC. It is translated as CASSYSSQDIYGYTF.

This chain joins TRBV15 and TRBJ1-3; TRBD1 matches 8 bases. V was pared by 4 bases and J by 4 bases, with 6 bases of the junction left unmatched. The germline V gene has CDR1 LNHNV and CDR2 YYDKDF (reference sequence). This CDR3 is 15 amino acids long. The CDR3 nucleotides read TGTGCCACCAGCAAGGACAGGGAGGTCGGAAACACCATATATTTT. Translation: CATSKDREVGNTIYF.

This clone appeared a single time. The gene calls are TRBV28 and TRBJ2-1, with 7 nucleotides matching TRBD2. J was trimmed by 0 bases and V by 3 bases; bases with no gene match: 2. CDR1 MDHEN and CDR2 SYDVKM come from the germline V gene. The CDR3 is 15 amino acids. This chain's CDR3 is CASSLGGSSYNEQFF. CDR3 nucleotide sequence: TGTGCCAGCAGTTTGGGAGGGAGCTCCTACAATGAGCAGTTCTTC.

The chain links TRBV9 to TRBJ1-2; 8 bases match TRBD1. The CDR3 consists of 15 residues. Germline loops: CDR1 SGDLS, CDR2 YYNGEE. With V trimmed by 4 bases and J by 3 bases, 8 bases remained unmatched. This chain's CDR3 is CASSRYPDRDYGYTF. As DNA, the CDR3 is TGTGCCAGCAGCCGATACCCGGACAGGGACTATGGCTACACCTTC. The whole variable domain, filled in from reference TRBV9 and TRBJ1-2, reads DSGVTQTPKHLITATGQRVTLRCSPRSGDLSVYWYQQSLDQGLQFLIQYYNGEERAKGNILERFSAQQFPDLHSELNLSSLELGDSALYFCASSRYPDRDYGYTFGSGTRLTVV.

J is TRBJ2-3 and V is TRBV28; TRBD2 aligns across 9 bases. CDR1 and CDR2 (germline): MDHEN, SYDVKM. CDR3 length: 16 amino acids. The trim removed 8 bases at V and 4 bases at J, leaving 13 bases unmatched. This chain's CDR3 is CASGSFSGGGADTQYF. Written as DNA, the CDR3 is TGTGCCAGCGGGTCCTTTAGCGGGGGCGGCGCAGATACGCAGTATTTT.

This sequence joins TRBV2 and TRBJ1-3; D remains ambiguous. Germline V lookup: CDR1 SNHLY, CDR2 FYNNEI. The CDR3 contains 12 residues. V lost 7 bases and J 3 bases, leaving 7 bases between the germline ends. CDR3 bases: TGTGCCAGCATCACCGGTGGAAACACCATATATTTT. Encoded protein: CASITGGNTIYF.

The rearrangement uses TRBV29-1 and TRBJ1-1, with D perhaps TRBD1 (5 bases). The germline gives CDR1 SQVTM, CDR2 ANQGSEA. The CDR3 has 15 amino acids. Between the trimmed V and J ends, which lost 1 base and 2 bases, there was a span of 14 bases. CDR3 in amino acids: CSVEGPGGYNTEAFF. The CDR3, as DNA: TGCAGCGTTGAAGGCCCCGGGGGTTATAACACTGAAGCTTTCTTT.

This clone was found a few times. The chain is built from TRBV2 and TRBJ2-3; D uncertain. The V end was cut by 5 bases, the J end by 4 bases, with 4 bases between. The CDR3 extends over 11 amino acids. Per the germline V gene, CDR1 is SNHLY and CDR2 is FYNNEI. In DNA form, the CDR3 reads TGTGCCAGCAGTTATGCAGATACGCAGTATTTT. Its translation: CASSYADTQYF.

V usage is TRBV28 and J usage is TRBJ1-1; D is possibly TRBD1 (5 bases). Germline V gives CDR1 MDHEN, CDR2 SYDVKM. The V gene lost 1 base and the J gene lost 9 bases, with 15 bases spanning the gap. This CDR3 has 14 amino acids. The CDR3 DNA reads TGTGCCAGCAGTTTATCGGCCAATCAGGGTAAAGCTTTCTTT. It codes for CASSLSANQGKAFF.

V and J are TRBV18 and TRBJ1-5; 11 bases map to TRBD1. Germline V gives CDR1 KGHSH, CDR2 LQKENI. The CDR3 runs 18 residues. The V segment lost 3 bases and the J segment 3 bases; nucleotides outside the gene matches: 10. The CDR3 DNA reads as TGTGCCAGCTCACCTTTCCGGGACAGGGGGTTCTCCAATCAGCCCCAGCATTTT. Translated: CASSPFRDRGFSNQPQHF. The variable domain in full, with the rest retrieved from reference TRBV18 and TRBJ1-5, is NAGVMQNPRHLVRRRGQEARLRCSPMKGHSHVYWYRQLPEEGLKFMVYLQKENIIDESGMPKERFSAEFPKEGPSILRIQQVVRGDSAAYFCASSPFRDRGFSNQPQHFGDGTRLSIL.

This clone has a single count. The chain has TRBV7-3 and TRBJ2-1; TRBD2 aligns across 14 bases. Germline assignment: CDR1 SGHTA and CDR2 FQGTGA. CDR3 length: 14 amino acids. J lost 9 bases, V lost 5 bases, and 3 bases had no gene match. The CDR3 region has the DNA TGTGCCAGCAGCCTGGGACTAGCGGGAGTTGAGCAGTTCTTC. It yields the protein CASSLGLAGVEQFF.

The V and J genes are TRBV5-1 and TRBJ2-7, with TRBD2 identical over 12 bases. The CDR3 covers 16 residues. V lost 4 bases to trimming and J lost 4 bases; unmatched junction nucleotides: 9. Germline V CDR1 and CDR2: SGHRS, YFSETQ. In DNA, the CDR3 is TGCGCCAGCAGCCCCGGCGGACTAGCGGGATTATACGAGCAGTACTTC. Amino acid sequence: CASSPGGLAGLYEQYF.

The chain is built from TRBV28 and TRBJ1-2, with 9 bases identical to TRBD1. CDR3 length equals 14 residues. The germline V gene encodes CDR1 MDHEN and CDR2 SYDVKM. Losses at the gene ends were 6 bases for V and 6 bases for J; bases not matched to a gene: 8. CDR3 region: CASSRRWTGDGYTF. In nucleotides, the CDR3 is TGTGCCAGCAGCCGACGATGGACAGGGGATGGCTACACCTTC.

This chain connects TRBV30 to TRBJ2-2; 8 bases fit TRBD1. V shed 4 bases, J shed 2 bases, and the junction held 6 bases outside the gene matches. CDR1 is GTSNPN and CDR2 is SVGIG in the germline V gene (reference sequence). The CDR3 has 15 amino acids. The CDR3 loop is CAWTRTGTNTGELFF. DNA of the CDR3: TGTGCCTGGACCCGGACAGGGACCAACACCGGGGAGCTGTTTTTT. The variable domain in full, completed from reference TRBV30 and TRBJ2-2, reads SQTIHQWPATLVQPVGSPLSLECTVEGTSNPNLYWYRQAAGRGLQLLFYSVGIGQISSEVPQNLSASRPQDRQFILSSKKLLLSDSGFYLCAWTRTGTNTGELFFGEGSRLTVL.